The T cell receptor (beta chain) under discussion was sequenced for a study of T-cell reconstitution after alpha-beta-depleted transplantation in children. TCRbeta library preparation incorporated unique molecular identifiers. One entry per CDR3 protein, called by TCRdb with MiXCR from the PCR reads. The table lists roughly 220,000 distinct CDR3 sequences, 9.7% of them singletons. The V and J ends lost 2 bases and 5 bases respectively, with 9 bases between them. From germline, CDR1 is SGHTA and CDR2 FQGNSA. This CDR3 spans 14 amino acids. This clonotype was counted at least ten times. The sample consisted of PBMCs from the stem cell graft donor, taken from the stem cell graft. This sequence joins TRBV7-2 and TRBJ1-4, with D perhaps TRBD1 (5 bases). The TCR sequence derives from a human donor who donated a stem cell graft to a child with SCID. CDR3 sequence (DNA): TGTGCCAGCAGCTTAAGACAGACGAATGAAAAACTGTTTTTT. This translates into CASSLRQTNEKLFF.